One sample yielded the 20 T cell receptor beta chains listed below, sequenced in a study of blood T cells in healthy people across ages. A sample-barcoded 5' primer and a J-beta primer mix were used in a second PCR of roughly 6 to 12 cycles. TCRdb recomputed calls from the 5' RACE reads with MiXCR, one row per CDR3 protein. The table lists about 1.8 million distinct CDR3 sequences, about 50% of them singletons. The sample was blood. These receptor sequences come from a woman aged 40 to 49 in good health.

The chain carries TRBV28 and TRBJ1-5; D uncertain. The CDR3 is made up of 15 amino acids. The V gene's germline CDR1 is MDHEN and CDR2 SYDVKM. V lost 1 base and J lost 2, with 9 bases in between. The CDR3 DNA is TGTGCCAGCAGTTTATTAGGGAATGGCAATCAGCCCCAGCATTTT. Its protein is CASSLLGNGNQPQHF.

This clonotype was counted a few times. V is TRBV24-1 and J is TRBJ2-3; D is perhaps TRBD2 (5 bases). The CDR3 spans 16 residues. Germline-derived CDR1 and CDR2 are KGHDR and SFDVKD. With 3 bases removed from V and 2 bases from J, the gap between germline ends came to 14 bases. This CDR3 reads CATSDPPGYLTDTQYF. DNA for the CDR3: TGTGCCACCAGTGATCCCCCGGGATACCTCACAGATACGCAGTATTTT.

The chain is built from TRBV12-3 or TRBV12-4 and TRBJ1-2; D remains unclear. Trimming removed 8 bases at V and 8 bases at J, with 21 bases between. CDR3 size: 14 residues. The CDR3 DNA is TGTGCCAGCGCCCCCCTAAGGGCGAGTACGGGCTACACCTTC. Its translation: CASAPLRASTGYTF.

This clonotype has a handful of counts. The rearrangement joins TRBV15 to TRBJ1-2; D unclear. The V gene's germline CDR1 is LNHNV and CDR2 YYDKDF (reference sequence). The length of the CDR3 is 14 residues. V shed 0 bases and J shed 4 bases, with 9 bases lying between them. This chain's CDR3 is CATSRDLDGYGYTF. In DNA form, the CDR3 reads TGTGCCACCAGCAGAGATCTCGATGGCTATGGCTACACCTTC.

This chain joins TRBV7-9 and TRBJ2-5, with a tentative D call TRBD1 (6 bases). Trimming shortened V by 1 base and J by 7 bases, and 13 bases separated the two germline ends. Per the germline V gene, CDR1 is SEHNR and CDR2 is FQNEAQ (reference sequence). The CDR3 runs 14 residues. The CDR3 bases are TGTGCCAGCAGCTTAGACGGGCCCAGGGGGACCCAGTACTTC. This encodes CASSLDGPRGTQYF.

This chain uses TRBV7-9 with TRBJ2-4; TRBD1 aligns across 8 bases. The length of the CDR3 is 17 residues. Germline lookup yields CDR1 SEHNR and CDR2 FQNEAQ (reference sequence). With 5 bases clipped from V and 3 bases from J, the junction kept 12 bases outside the gene matches. CDR3 DNA sequence: TGTGCCAGCAGCCAAGGGTGGGGACAGGCAGACAAAAACATTCAGTACTTC. It encodes CASSQGWGQADKNIQYF.

This clonotype has just one count. This chain uses TRBV3-1 with TRBJ2-5; 9 bases line up with TRBD2. Germline V gene data show CDR1 as LGHDT and CDR2 as YNNKEL (reference sequence). This CDR3 has 18 amino acids. The junction had 13 bases not matched to a gene; V was cut back by 4 bases and J by 1 base. CDR3 protein: CASSPTGASGDTQETQYF. For the CDR3, the DNA is TGTGCCAGCAGCCCCACCGGGGCTAGCGGGGATACCCAAGAGACCCAGTACTTC.

The rearrangement links TRBV5-1 to TRBJ2-5; 7 bases match TRBD1. The CDR3 spans 15 residues. The junction had 11 bases not matched to a gene; V was cut back by 4 bases and J by 5 bases. Germline CDR1 reads SGHRS; CDR2 reads YFSETQ. The CDR3 DNA reads TGCGCCAGCAGCCGGACCTTAGACAGGGTGGAGACCCAGTACTTC. This gives the protein CASSRTLDRVETQYF. Looking up the rest from reference TRBV5-1 and TRBJ2-5 gives the full variable domain: KAGVTQTPRYLIKTRGQQVTLSCSPISGHRSVSWYQQTPGQGLQFLFEYFSETQRNKGNFPGRFSGRQFSNSRSEMNVSTLELGDSALYLCASSRTLDRVETQYFGPGTRLLVL.

This clonotype was seen more than once but under ten times. The chain couples TRBV6-2 or TRBV6-3 to TRBJ2-1; TRBD2 aligns across 7 bases. This CDR3 region has 15 residues. CDR1 MNHEY and CDR2 SVGEGT come from the germline V gene. The V segment lost 8 bases and the J segment 6 bases; nucleotides outside the gene matches: 13. The CDR3 DNA follows: TGTGCCAGCGGACTAGACCCACCCATCGTCAATGAGCAGTTCTTC. Protein product: CASGLDPPIVNEQFF.

V usage is TRBV20-1 and J usage is TRBJ2-7; a weak D match, TRBD1 (6 bases). The germline V gene has CDR1 DFQATT and CDR2 SNEGSKA (reference sequence). CDR3 length equals 14 residues. V lost 0 bases, J lost 0 bases, and 9 bases lay in between. DNA for the CDR3: TGCAGTGCTAGAGATGACAGGAGCTCCTACGAGCAGTACTTC. Translation: CSARDDRSSYEQYF.

Of note for this clonotype: The junction departs from germline at one end; a sequencing error may be responsible. The chain combines TRBV7-2 with TRBJ1-1, with no clear D. The germline gives CDR1 SGHTA, CDR2 FQGNSA. The CDR3 sequence is 14 residues long. The CDR3 nucleotides read TGTGGCAGCAGCTTAGTGATGGTGAACACTGAAGCTTTCTTT. It encodes CGSSLVMVNTEAFF.

This clonotype was observed a single time. V and J are TRBV27 and TRBJ2-3; the match to TRBD2 covers 11 bases. The CDR3 is 18 amino acids. Germline CDR1 reads MNHEY; CDR2 reads SMNVEV (reference sequence). Trimming cost V 9 bases and J 0 bases; bases outside gene matches: 14. CDR3: CASSRLAGGYSSTDTQYF. CDR3 in DNA: TGTGCCAGTAGCCGTCTAGCGGGGGGTTATTCTAGCACAGATACGCAGTATTTT.

The chain recombines TRBV27 with TRBJ2-3; 11 bases are a match to TRBD1. J was trimmed by 5 bases and V by 3 bases; bases with no gene match: 7. The CDR3 has 16 amino acids. Per germline, CDR1 MNHEY and CDR2 SMNVEV (reference sequence). CDR3 nucleotide sequence: TGTGCCAGCAGTTTGATGAGGACAGGGGGCGGAGATACGCAGTATTTT. It specifies CASSLMRTGGGDTQYF.

The count of this clonotype is one. This chain connects TRBV12-3 or TRBV12-4 to TRBJ2-4; the D gene is possibly TRBD2 (6 bases). The J call may be faulty, since TRBJ2-7 better matches the DNA end. The length of the CDR3 is 19 residues. CDR3 sequence reads: CASSEGYASKGPGGYEQYF. The CDR3 coding sequence is TGTGCCAGCAGTGAAGGTTATGCATCAAAGGGCCCCGGGGGATACGAGCAGTACTTC.

This sequence joins TRBV5-6 and TRBJ2-4; D remains ambiguous. The CDR3 covers 16 residues. Trimming removed 1 base from V and 0 bases from J, with 11 bases in between. Looked up from germline, CDR1 is SGHDT and CDR2 is YYEEEE. CDR3 nucleotide sequence: TGTGCCAGCAGCTTGACTCGGACGGTAGCCAAAAACATTCAGTACTTC. Amino acid sequence: CASSLTRTVAKNIQYF. Supplemented by reference TRBV5-6 and TRBJ2-4, the full variable domain reads DAGVTQSPTHLIKTRGQQVTLRCSPKSGHDTVSWYQQALGQGPQFIFQYYEEEERQRGNFPDRFSGHQFPNYSSELNVNALLLGDSALYLCASSLTRTVAKNIQYFGAGTRLSVL.

This CDR3 is CASSLGTGGPYSTDTQYF. The CDR3 DNA reads TGTGCCAGCAGCCTAGGGACAGGGGGCCCTTATAGCACAGATACGCAGTATTTT. The chain couples TRBV11-2 to TRBJ2-3; the match to TRBD1 covers 12 bases. The CDR3 loop spans 18 amino acids. Germline trimming cut 5 bases from V and 0 bases from J; bases unmatched to any gene: 9. Per the germline V gene, CDR1 is SGHAT and CDR2 is FQNNGV.

This chain uses TRBV27 with TRBJ2-5; 7 bases agree with TRBD1. The CDR3 spans 15 residues. J lost 1 base, V lost 3 bases, and 5 bases had no gene match. CDR1 is MNHEY and CDR2 is SMNVEV in the germline V gene (reference sequence). CDR3 nucleotide sequence: TGTGCCAGCAGTTTCCACGGGACAGCCCAAGAGACCCAGTACTTC. It codes for CASSFHGTAQETQYF.

The genes are TRBV27 and TRBJ2-3, with 9 bases matching TRBD2. Germline V gives CDR1 MNHEY, CDR2 SMNVEV (reference sequence). V was clipped by 3 bases and J by 9 bases; unmatched bases: 13. The CDR3 contains 16 residues. CDR3 in amino acids: CASSLASGEALGTQYF. For the CDR3, the DNA is TGTGCCAGCAGTTTGGCTAGCGGGGAGGCTTTAGGGACGCAGTATTTT.

The chain carries TRBV28 and TRBJ2-5, with D perhaps matching TRBD2 (6 bases). This CDR3 is built from 15 residues. Trimming pared 6 bases from V and 1 base from J, leaving 15 bases between. The germline V gene has CDR1 MDHEN and CDR2 SYDVKM. The CDR3 DNA reads as TGTGCCAGCAGATTAGCCACGGAGGGCCAAGAGACCCAGTACTTC. Its protein product is CASRLATEGQETQYF.

The chain carries TRBV7-8 and TRBJ2-3, with a tentative D call TRBD1 (5 bases). V was clipped by 1 base and J by 2 bases, with 10 bases between them. Germline values: CDR1 SGHVS, CDR2 FQNEAQ. This CDR3 is 15 amino acids long. This CDR3 is CASSLGQRNTDTQYF. The CDR3 DNA sequence: TGTGCCAGCAGCTTAGGACAGCGCAACACAGATACGCAGTATTTT.